This T cell receptor beta chain is from a study of blood T cells in healthy people across ages. Healthy Caucasian individuals from Russia aged roughly 6 to 90 served as donors. It was approximately 9 milliliters of peripheral blood that were drawn from each donor. V lost 8 bases and J lost 4, with 8 bases in between. Germline V CDR1 and CDR2: LGHDT, YNNKEL (reference sequence). CDR3 size: 11 residues. Overall study findings and caveats: Observed TCR beta diversity per million T cells went down as age went up. This fall followed a roughly linear course with age. PBMCs went unsorted, and a conclusive naive versus antigen-experienced comparison was therefore prevented.

This clonotype was counted a few times. No antigen is known for it. Primers used in a second PCR of roughly 6 to 12 cycles were a sample-barcoded 5' primer and a J-beta primer mix. TCRdb redid the calling of the 5' RACE reads with MiXCR, one entry per CDR3 protein. The table lists some 1.7 million distinct CDR3 sequences, about 30% of them singletons. The V gene is TRBV3-1, the J gene TRBJ2-5; D remains unclear. The material sequenced was blood. The source is a woman aged 30 to 39 in good health. DNA for the CDR3: TGTGCCAGCGTACAAAGAGAGACCCAGTACTTC. Its protein product is CASVQRETQYF.